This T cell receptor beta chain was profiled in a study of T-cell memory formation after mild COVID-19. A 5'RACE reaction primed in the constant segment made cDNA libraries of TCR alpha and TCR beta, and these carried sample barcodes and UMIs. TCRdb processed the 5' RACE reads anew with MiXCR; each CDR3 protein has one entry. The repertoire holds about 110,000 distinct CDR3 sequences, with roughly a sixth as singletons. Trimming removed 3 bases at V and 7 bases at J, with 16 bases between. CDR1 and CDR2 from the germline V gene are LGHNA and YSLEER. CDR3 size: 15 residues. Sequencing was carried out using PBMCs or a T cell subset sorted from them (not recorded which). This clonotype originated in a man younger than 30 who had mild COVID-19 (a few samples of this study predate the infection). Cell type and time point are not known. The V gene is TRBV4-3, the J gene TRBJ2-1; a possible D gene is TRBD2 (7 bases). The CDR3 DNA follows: TGCGCCAGCAGCCAGCGCGGGGGCCTTTTTAATGAGCAGTTCTTC. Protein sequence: CASSQRGGLFNEQFF.